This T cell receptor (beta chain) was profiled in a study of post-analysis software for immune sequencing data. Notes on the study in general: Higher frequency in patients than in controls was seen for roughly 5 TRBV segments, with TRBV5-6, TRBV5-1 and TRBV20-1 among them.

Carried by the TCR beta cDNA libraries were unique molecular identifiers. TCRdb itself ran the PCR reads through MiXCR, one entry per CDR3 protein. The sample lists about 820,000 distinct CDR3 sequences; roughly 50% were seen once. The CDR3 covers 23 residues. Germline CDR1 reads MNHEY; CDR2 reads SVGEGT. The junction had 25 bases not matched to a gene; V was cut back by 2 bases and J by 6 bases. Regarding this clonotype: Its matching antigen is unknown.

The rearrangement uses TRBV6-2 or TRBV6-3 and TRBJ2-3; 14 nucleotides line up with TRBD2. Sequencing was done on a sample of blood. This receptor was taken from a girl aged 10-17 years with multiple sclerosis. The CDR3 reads CASSYELTSGRAWVTNSSDTQYF. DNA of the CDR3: TGTGCCAGCAGTTACGAATTGACTAGCGGGAGGGCCTGGGTTACCAACTCTTCGGATACGCAGTATTTT.